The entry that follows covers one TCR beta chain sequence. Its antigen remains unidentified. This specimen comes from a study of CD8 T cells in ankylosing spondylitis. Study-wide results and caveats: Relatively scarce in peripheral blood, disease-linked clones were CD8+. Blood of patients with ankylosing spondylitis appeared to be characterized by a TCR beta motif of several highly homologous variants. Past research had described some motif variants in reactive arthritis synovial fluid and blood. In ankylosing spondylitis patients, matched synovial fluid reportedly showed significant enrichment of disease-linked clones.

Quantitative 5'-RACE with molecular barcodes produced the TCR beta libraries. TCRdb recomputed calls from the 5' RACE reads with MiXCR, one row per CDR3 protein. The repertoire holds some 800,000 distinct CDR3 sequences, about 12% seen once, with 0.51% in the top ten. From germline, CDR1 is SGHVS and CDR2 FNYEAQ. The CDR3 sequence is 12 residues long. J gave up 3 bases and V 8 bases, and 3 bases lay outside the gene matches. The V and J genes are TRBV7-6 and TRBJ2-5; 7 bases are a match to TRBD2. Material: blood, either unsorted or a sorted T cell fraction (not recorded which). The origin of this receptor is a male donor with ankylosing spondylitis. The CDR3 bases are TGTGCCAGCGGGACTATTAAAGAGACCCAGTACTTC. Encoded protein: CASGTIKETQYF.